Following are 18 T cell receptor beta chains from one sample sequenced in a study of cytomegalovirus exposure and HLA in healthy donors. PCR primers comprised 60 Vbeta and 13 Jbeta primers. Using immunoSEQ multiplex PCR, the repertoire was profiled, and TCRdb retains in-frame clones only, with some absent. This sample has around 120,000 clones, with 60% to 75% found just once. Input material: PBMCs. The receptors come from a man aged 35-49 years in good health and CMV-seropositive.

The rearrangement joins TRBV7-2 to TRBJ2-7; a weak D match, TRBD2 (6 bases). Germline V CDR1 and CDR2: SGHTA, FQGNSA. The V and J ends lost 4 bases and 7 bases respectively, with 17 bases between them. The CDR3 runs 14 residues. The CDR3 nucleotides read TGTGCCAGCAGCTATACCCTGACTAGGTATGAGCAGTACTTC. Translation: CASSYTLTRYEQYF.

J is TRBJ2-3 and V is TRBV14; TRBD2 might be the D (6 bases). With 3 bases removed from V and 3 bases from J, the gap between germline ends came to 7 bases. This CDR3 comprises 13 residues. Looked up from germline, CDR1 is SGHDN and CDR2 is FVKESK. Here the CDR3 reads CASSQGGTDTQYF. Here the CDR3 DNA reads TGTGCCAGCAGCCAGGGGGGTACAGATACGCAGTATTTT.

This clone occurred a few times. The chain uses TRBV7-2 and TRBJ2-1, with D hard to call. Germline V lookup: CDR1 SGHTA, CDR2 FQGNSA. CDR3 length equals 14 residues. V gave up 5 bases and J gave up 10 bases, with 18 bases separating them. CDR3 sequence reads: CASSPYTPTGEQFF. The CDR3 region has the DNA TGTGCCAGCAGCCCCTACACCCCCACCGGGGAGCAGTTCTTC. Using reference TRBV7-2 and TRBJ2-1 for the parts outside the CDR3, the full variable domain is GAGVSQSPSNKVTEKGKDVELRCDPISGHTALYWYRQSLGQGLEFLIYFQGNSAPDKSGLPSDRFSAERTGGSVSTLTIQRTQQEDSAVYLCASSPYTPTGEQFFGPGTRLTVL.

This clone has a handful of counts. This chain uses TRBV11-3 with TRBJ2-1; 8 bases match TRBD1. This CDR3 has 13 amino acids. Losses at the gene ends were 5 bases for V and 10 bases for J; bases not matched to a gene: 7. Looked up from germline, CDR1 is SGHNT and CDR2 is YENEEA. The CDR3 DNA reads TGTGCCAGCAGCCTTGGGACAGGAAGGGAGCAGTTCTTC. Translated: CASSLGTGREQFF.

This clone was picked up a small number of times. The chain recombines TRBV4-3 with TRBJ2-1; D perhaps matches TRBD2 (5 bases). Trimming cost V 1 base and J 13 bases, with 20 bases left between them. Germline V gene sequence: CDR1 LGHNA, CDR2 YSLEER. The CDR3 contains 15 residues. This CDR3 reads CASSQVYDGLRPQFF. The CDR3 DNA reads TGCGCCAGCAGCCAAGTTTATGACGGACTCCGCCCACAGTTCTTC.

The V gene is TRBV2, the J gene TRBJ1-2; a weak D match, TRBD1 (6 bases). V dropped 7 bases and J dropped 5 bases, with 11 bases sitting between them. The CDR3 length is 12 residues. Germline CDR1 reads SNHLY; CDR2 reads FYNNEI. The chain's CDR3 is CASMGRGYGYTF. In DNA, the CDR3 is TGTGCCAGCATGGGCAGGGGTTATGGCTACACCTTC.

This chain joins TRBV4-2 and TRBJ2-1, with TRBD2 identical over 8 bases. The germline CDR1 and CDR2 sequences are LGHNA and YNFKEQ. V trimming: 2 bases; J trimming: 6 bases; junction bases outside the gene matches: 3. This CDR3 is built from 14 residues. CDR3 sequence: CASSQRGGSNEQFF. The CDR3 nucleotides read TGTGCCAGCAGCCAACGGGGGGGCTCCAATGAGCAGTTCTTC.

The J gene is TRBJ1-5, the V gene TRBV5-6, with 7 bases aligning to TRBD1. J was trimmed by 0 bases and V by 0 bases; bases with no gene match: 3. Germline values: CDR1 SGHDT, CDR2 YYEEEE. The CDR3 sequence is 16 residues long. The CDR3 DNA reads TGTGCCAGCAGCTTGGGACAGGGCTATAGCAATCAGCCCCAGCATTTT. Encoded protein: CASSLGQGYSNQPQHF.

The CDR3 nucleotides are TGCGCCAGCAGTGAGGGCAGGTATTTTAACACTGAAGCTTTCTTT. Protein product: CASSEGRYFNTEAFF. V usage is TRBV10-2 and J usage is TRBJ1-1; D gene unclear. The V gene lost 2 bases and the J gene lost 2 bases, with 12 bases spanning the gap. The CDR3 spans 15 residues. Germline CDR1 reads WSHSY; CDR2 reads SAAADI.

The chain links TRBV7-2 to TRBJ1-5; 9 bases map to TRBD1. The junction had 18 bases not matched to a gene; V was cut back by 5 bases and J by 7 bases. CDR3 length equals 18 residues. The germline V gene encodes CDR1 SGHTA and CDR2 FQGNSA. The CDR3 loop reads CASSSLGTGPLLGQPQHF. CDR3 coding DNA: TGTGCCAGCAGCAGTCTTGGGACAGGGCCCCTTCTAGGGCAGCCCCAGCATTTT.

This clone was found a few times. This chain joins TRBV2 and TRBJ2-3; tentatively, D is TRBD1 (5 bases). Trimming removed 7 bases at V and 0 bases at J, with 11 bases between. CDR1 is SNHLY, CDR2 FYNNEI, per germline. The CDR3 covers 14 residues. The CDR3 DNA reads TGTGCCAGCATTTGGACACTTAGCACAGATACGCAGTATTTT. Translation gives CASIWTLSTDTQYF.

The chain uses TRBV30 and TRBJ2-6, with 10 bases that match TRBD1. The ends lost 7 bases at V and 0 bases at J; junction bases unmatched: 9. This CDR3 region has 17 residues. Germline lookup yields CDR1 GTSNPN and CDR2 SVGIG (reference sequence). The CDR3 DNA reads TGTGCCTCGGACAGGGGGTATTCTAGCTCTGGGGCCAACGTCCTGACTTTC. Its translation: CASDRGYSSSGANVLTF.

The J gene is TRBJ2-3, the V gene TRBV2, with TRBD2 identical over 12 bases. The germline CDR1 and CDR2 sequences are SNHLY and FYNNEI. This CDR3 is built from 15 residues. The V segment lost 9 bases and the J segment 5 bases; nucleotides outside the gene matches: 9. The CDR3 nucleotides read TGTGCCAGTCGTCGACTAGCGGGAGACGTAGATACGCAGTATTTT. Translation: CASRRLAGDVDTQYF.

This chain joins TRBV10-2 and TRBJ2-7, with a possible D match to TRBD2 (5 bases). Trimming left V 4 bases short and J 7 bases short, with 17 bases between. CDR1 and CDR2 (germline): WSHSY, SAAADI. The length of the CDR3 is 14 residues. CDR3 DNA sequence: TGCGCCAGCAGTGGGTACATTGGAGGTCGGGAGCAGTACTTC. Translating gives CASSGYIGGREQYF.

This chain uses TRBV11-2 with TRBJ1-3; D is uncertain. The V and J ends lost 5 bases and 1 base respectively, with 15 bases between them. Germline V gene lookup returns CDR1 SGHAT and CDR2 FQNNGV. There are 16 residues in the CDR3. The CDR3 DNA reads TGTGCCAGCAGCCCCTGGGAGGGAAATTCTGGAAACACCATATATTTT. Its protein is CASSPWEGNSGNTIYF.

This clone appeared a few times. This chain uses TRBV25-1 with TRBJ2-3, with 9 bases lining up with TRBD1. Trimming at V came to 3 bases and at J to 5 bases, leaving 6 bases not matched to a gene. CDR3 length: 15 residues. Germline assignment: CDR1 MGHDK and CDR2 SYGVNS. The CDR3 protein is CASSDIRQGGDTQYF. The CDR3 DNA is TGTGCCAGCAGTGATATTCGACAGGGGGGAGATACGCAGTATTTT.

V usage is TRBV7-9 and J usage is TRBJ2-7; no clear D. V was trimmed by 1 base and J by 2 bases, leaving 12 bases between them. This CDR3 has 15 amino acids. The germline CDR1 and CDR2 sequences are SEHNR and FQNEAQ (reference sequence). CDR3: CASSLGLFPAYEQYF. The CDR3 DNA sequence: TGTGCCAGCAGCTTAGGTCTTTTTCCGGCCTACGAGCAGTACTTC.

The V call is TRBV7-2, the J call TRBJ2-5; 7 nucleotides align to TRBD1. The CDR3 loop spans 15 amino acids. Trimming at V came to 3 bases and at J to 2 bases, leaving 6 bases not matched to a gene. Germline V gene data show CDR1 as SGHTA and CDR2 as FQGNSA. The CDR3, as DNA: TGTGCCAGCAGCTTCGGGGACAGACTTCAAGAGACCCAGTACTTC. Protein sequence: CASSFGDRLQETQYF.